Shown below are 28 T cell receptor beta chains from a single sample sequenced in a study of CD8 T cells in ankylosing spondylitis. Study outcomes and limitations: The study identified a TCR beta motif of under ten highly homologous variants that appeared characteristic of ankylosing spondylitis blood.

TCRdb used MiXCR to reprocess the 5' RACE reads, holding one entry per CDR3 protein. The data show over 450,000 distinct CDR3 sequences, over 9.5% seen once. Their target antigens are unknown. The sample was blood, either unsorted or a sorted T cell fraction (not recorded which). The receptors derive from a male donor with ankylosing spondylitis.

The rearrangement joins TRBV7-1 to TRBJ2-5, with 12 bases aligning to TRBD2. TRBV7-1 qualifies as an ORF whose function is uncertain. With V trimmed by 10 bases and J by 1 base, 10 bases remained unmatched. This CDR3 region has 16 residues. The CDR3 bases are TGTGCCATCGGCCCCGGGGGACTAGCGGGCCAAGAGACCCAGTACTTC. Translated, it gives CAIGPGGLAGQETQYF.

The chain joins TRBV24-1 to TRBJ2-1; TRBD1 matches at 8 bases. Germline loops: CDR1 KGHDR, CDR2 SFDVKD. V gave up 3 bases and J gave up 2 bases; unmatched junction bases: 5. This CDR3 is built from 16 residues. CDR3 in amino acids: CATSDQQGVPYNEQFF. CDR3 bases: TGTGCCACCAGTGATCAACAGGGGGTCCCCTACAATGAGCAGTTCTTC.

This clonotype has just a few counts. The chain combines TRBV7-6 with TRBJ2-3; perhaps TRBD2 as D (5 bases). The CDR3 totals 15 residues. Per the germline V gene, CDR1 is SGHVS and CDR2 is FNYEAQ. V gave up 0 bases and J gave up 3 bases, with 10 bases separating them. The CDR3 loop is CASSLAWSGTDTQYF. CDR3 DNA sequence: TGTGCCAGCAGCTTAGCGTGGTCGGGGACAGATACGCAGTATTTT. Filled out from reference TRBV7-6 and TRBJ2-3, the complete variable domain reads GAGVSQSPRYKVTKRGQDVALRCDPISGHVSLYWYRQALGQGPEFLTYFNYEAQQDKSGLPNDRFSAERPEGSISTLTIQRTEQRDSAMYRCASSLAWSGTDTQYFGPGTRLTVL.

This clonotype was counted between two and nine times. This chain uses TRBV20-1 with TRBJ2-7; unclear D gene. Germline CDR1 DFQATT, CDR2 SNEGSKA (reference sequence). V was shortened by 3 bases and J by 1 base, with 10 bases between the two germline ends. This CDR3 comprises 13 residues. CDR3 amino acids: CSASSRLSYEQYF. CDR3 bases: TGCAGTGCTAGTTCACGACTTTCCTACGAGCAGTACTTC.

The chain recombines TRBV5-5 with TRBJ2-1, with D perhaps matching TRBD1 (5 bases). This CDR3 has 17 residues. The germline gives CDR1 SGHKS, CDR2 YYEKEE (reference sequence). The V end was cut by 2 bases, the J end by 5 bases, with 20 bases between. This CDR3 reads CASSFIYLAGLDNEQFF. In DNA form, the CDR3 reads TGTGCCAGCAGCTTTATATATCTGGCAGGGTTGGACAATGAGCAGTTCTTC.

This clonotype was seen a handful of times. The V gene is TRBV20-1, the J gene TRBJ1-5; D is unresolved. V lost 1 base and J lost 4, with 8 bases in between. The germline CDR1 and CDR2 sequences are DFQATT and SNEGSKA (reference sequence). The CDR3 is 13 residues long. The CDR3 protein is CSARVALNQPQHF. The CDR3 DNA follows: TGCAGTGCTAGAGTTGCCCTAAATCAGCCCCAGCATTTT.

This clonotype was recorded many times. The J gene is TRBJ2-5, the V gene TRBV10-2; D remains unclear. The CDR3 runs 13 residues. Germline-derived CDR1 and CDR2 are WSHSY and SAAADI. Trimming pared 1 base from V and 1 base from J, leaving 4 bases between. CDR3 residues: CASSEFRQETQYF. In DNA form, the CDR3 reads TGCGCCAGCAGTGAGTTTCGCCAAGAGACCCAGTACTTC.

This clonotype was counted a few times. V gene TRBV6-5 combines with J gene TRBJ2-1; weak D call: TRBD1 (6 bases). Germline V gives CDR1 MNHEY, CDR2 SVGAGI. The CDR3 consists of 15 residues. Between the trimmed V and J ends, which lost 0 bases and 4 bases, there was a span of 10 bases. The DNA for the CDR3 is TGTGCCAGCAGTTACTCCGGACAGTTATACAATGAGCAGTTCTTC. Amino acid sequence: CASSYSGQLYNEQFF.

Ten or more counts support this clonotype. This chain joins TRBV29-1 and TRBJ1-1, with 7 nucleotides matching TRBD1. CDR3 length equals 14 residues. The trim removed 1 base at V and 4 bases at J, leaving 6 bases unmatched. Per germline, CDR1 SQVTM and CDR2 ANQGSEA. CDR3 nucleotide sequence: TGCAGCGTTGAAGGGTACAGGGGAGTCACTGAAGCTTTCTTT. Translation gives CSVEGYRGVTEAFF. Supplemented by reference TRBV29-1 and TRBJ1-1, the full variable domain reads SAVISQKPSRDICQRGTSLTIQCQVDSQVTMMFWYRQQPGQSLTLIATANQGSEATYESGFVIDKFPISRPNLTFSTLTVSNMSPEDSSIYLCSVEGYRGVTEAFFGQGTRLTVV.

This clonotype was detected only a few times. The chain employs TRBV12-5 and TRBJ2-2; possibly TRBD1 or TRBD2 for D (6 bases each). The germline V gene has CDR1 LGHNT and CDR2 FRNRAP. V was cut by 6 bases and J by 0 bases, with 14 bases left in between. The CDR3 sequence is 16 residues long. The CDR3, as DNA: TGTGCTAGTGGGATCATAGGGGGGCCGAACACCGGGGAGCTGTTTTTT. It yields the protein CASGIIGGPNTGELFF.

The sample holds a few counts of this clonotype. V is TRBV6-1 and J is TRBJ1-1; possible D gene TRBD1, 5 bases. CDR3 length: 19 residues. CDR1 is MNHNS and CDR2 is SASEGT in the germline V gene. The germline V and J ends were trimmed by 4 bases and 2 bases, with 26 bases remaining between them. CDR3 residues: CASSGGGRVISAGNTEAFF. The CDR3 DNA is TGTGCCAGCAGTGGGGGCGGCAGGGTGATTTCAGCGGGAAACACTGAAGCTTTCTTT.

J is TRBJ2-1 and V is TRBV6-1; 11 nucleotides line up with TRBD2. Trimming took 6 bases from V and 5 from J; bases not matched to a gene: 18. The V gene's germline CDR1 is MNHNS and CDR2 SASEGT. The CDR3 length is 19 residues. In DNA, the CDR3 is TGTGCCAGCAGCCTAGTCGTACTAGCGGGGGCGCCGAACAACAATGAGCAGTTCTTC. Its protein product is CASSLVVLAGAPNNNEQFF.

Only a few counts were recorded for this clonotype. V usage is TRBV27 and J usage is TRBJ2-7, with D perhaps matching TRBD1 or TRBD2 (6 bases each). Trimming left V 3 bases short and J 2 bases short, with 11 bases between. Per germline, CDR1 MNHEY and CDR2 SMNVEV (reference sequence). The CDR3 extends over 14 amino acids. CDR3 DNA sequence: TGTGCCAGCAGTTTGGAGGGGGAGACCTACGAGCAGTACGTC. Protein: CASSLEGETYEQYV.

The V and J genes are TRBV29-1 and TRBJ2-1; no definite D call. The CDR3 contains 11 residues. V was clipped by 5 bases and J by 2 bases, with 4 bases between them. Germline V CDR1 and CDR2: SQVTM, ANQGSEA. CDR3 residues: CSVRPYNEQFF. CDR3 DNA: TGCAGCGTTCGGCCCTACAATGAGCAGTTCTTC.

The chain joins TRBV12-3 or TRBV12-4 to TRBJ1-4, with unresolved D. There are 16 residues in the CDR3. The ends were cut back, 5 bases at V and 3 bases at J, with 16 bases in the middle. The CDR3 region is CASSPPRSRANEKLFF. In DNA form, the CDR3 reads TGTGCCAGCAGTCCCCCGAGGAGTCGGGCTAATGAAAAACTGTTTTTT.

This clonotype was recorded many times. The chain employs TRBV7-9 and TRBJ2-1; D remains unclear. Trimming took off 0 bases at V and 4 bases at J, with 4 bases between the two ends. The CDR3 sequence is 13 residues long. Germline lookup yields CDR1 SEHNR and CDR2 FQNEAQ (reference sequence). The CDR3 sequence is CASSLAVYNEQFF. CDR3 bases: TGTGCCAGCAGCTTAGCAGTATACAATGAGCAGTTCTTC.

This chain links TRBV5-1 with TRBJ1-5; unclear D gene. The V gene's germline CDR1 is SGHRS and CDR2 YFSETQ. V dropped 5 bases and J dropped 2 bases, with 8 bases sitting between them. This CDR3 spans 13 amino acids. CDR3 residues: CASSEAGNQPQHF. CDR3 nucleotide sequence: TGCGCCAGCAGTGAGGCAGGCAATCAGCCCCAGCATTTT.

This clonotype was seen more than once but under ten times. The chain employs TRBV5-1 and TRBJ1-5; weak D call: TRBD1 (5 bases). The germline V and J ends were trimmed by 0 bases and 4 bases, with 11 bases remaining between them. This CDR3 has 15 residues. CDR1 is SGHRS and CDR2 is YFSETQ in the germline V gene. CDR3: CASSLADSFNQPQHF. CDR3 coding DNA: TGCGCCAGCAGCTTGGCCGACAGCTTTAATCAGCCCCAGCATTTT.

This clonotype was seen a few times. The rearrangement uses TRBV3-1 and TRBJ2-2; D is unresolved. Germline CDR1 and CDR2: LGHDT and YNNKEL (reference sequence). The CDR3 spans 14 residues. With 4 bases removed from V and 4 bases from J, the gap between germline ends came to 10 bases. The CDR3 protein is CASSRIPFTGELFF. CDR3 coding DNA: TGTGCCAGCAGCCGGATACCTTTCACCGGGGAGCTGTTTTTT.

This clonotype was observed a handful of times. J is TRBJ1-1 and V is TRBV6-1, with a weak D call TRBD1 (5 bases). V shed 2 bases and J shed 4 bases, with 14 bases lying between them. Germline V CDR1 and CDR2: MNHNS, SASEGT. This CDR3 comprises 15 residues. The CDR3 DNA reads TGTGCCAGCAGTGAAAGGTCAGGGCGAGCCACTGAAGCTTTCTTT. It codes for CASSERSGRATEAFF.

This CDR3 is CASSLNLWGRETQYF. The CDR3 DNA reads as TGTGCCAGCAGCTTAAACCTTTGGGGGAGGGAGACCCAGTACTTC. The chain uses TRBV7-2 and TRBJ2-5, with D maybe TRBD2 (6 bases). The CDR3 extends over 15 amino acids. The V and J ends lost 2 bases and 5 bases respectively, with 15 bases between them. Germline V gene sequence: CDR1 SGHTA, CDR2 FQGNSA.

This clonotype has just a few counts. V usage is TRBV7-9 and J usage is TRBJ1-6, with D tentatively TRBD1 (5 bases). Germline V gene lookup returns CDR1 SEHNR and CDR2 FQNEAQ (reference sequence). CDR3 length: 17 residues. Trimming took 4 bases from V and 13 from J, leaving 26 bases between them. The CDR3 sequence: CASSSSGTSVGDLPLHF. The CDR3 DNA reads as TGTGCCAGCAGCTCATCTGGGACTTCGGTCGGTGATTTGCCCCTCCACTTT. Full variable domain (outside the CDR3, taken from reference TRBV7-9 and TRBJ1-6): DTGVSQNPRHKITKRGQNVTFRCDPISEHNRLYWYRQTLGQGPEFLTYFQNEAQLEKSRLLSDRFSAERPKGSFSTLEIQRTEQGDSAMYLCASSSSGTSVGDLPLHFGNGTRLTVT.

This clonotype has only a few counts. The rearrangement links TRBV10-3 to TRBJ1-3; D might be TRBD1 (5 bases). CDR1 is ENHRY and CDR2 is SYGVKD in the germline V gene. V was trimmed by 8 bases and J by 0 bases, leaving 8 bases between them. The CDR3 runs to 13 residues. The CDR3 region has the DNA TGTGCCATCGGTGGGGGCTCTGGAAACACCATATATTTT. This translates into CAIGGGSGNTIYF.

The genes are TRBV5-6 and TRBJ2-7, with D possibly being TRBD2 (6 bases). Germline V gene sequence: CDR1 SGHDT, CDR2 YYEEEE. This CDR3 contains 19 residues. V gave up 4 bases and J gave up 7 bases, with 33 bases separating them. DNA of the CDR3: TGTGCCAGCAGCCTAGGCGGCCATCTGATGTCTAGCGACCGTCTAGAGCAGTACGTC. Translation gives CASSLGGHLMSSDRLEQYV.

J is TRBJ1-3 and V is TRBV4-2; the D gene is possibly TRBD1 (5 bases). Germline lookup yields CDR1 LGHNA and CDR2 YNFKEQ. The CDR3 has 16 amino acids. V was clipped by 0 bases and J by 1 base, with 10 bases between them. CDR3 coding DNA: TGTGCCAGCAGCCAAGATCAGGGAGCTTCTGGAAACACCATATATTTT. Its protein is CASSQDQGASGNTIYF.

The chain carries TRBV9 and TRBJ2-5; 9 bases agree with TRBD1. Losses at the gene ends were 4 bases for V and 0 bases for J; bases not matched to a gene: 7. The CDR3 length is 16 residues. Germline-derived CDR1 and CDR2 are SGDLS and YYNGEE. This CDR3 reads CASSSRTGAYQETQYF. For the CDR3, the DNA is TGTGCCAGCAGCTCCCGGACAGGGGCGTACCAAGAGACCCAGTACTTC.

The rearrangement joins TRBV3-1 to TRBJ1-1; tentatively, D is TRBD1 (5 bases). Germline loops: CDR1 LGHDT, CDR2 YNNKEL (reference sequence). V was clipped by 4 bases and J by 2 bases, with 11 bases between them. This CDR3 is 14 amino acids long. The CDR3 nucleotides read TGTGCCAGCAGCCGCGGGGCTTCAAACACTGAAGCTTTCTTT. Translating it yields CASSRGASNTEAFF.

The chain joins TRBV4-2 to TRBJ2-5; 7 bases align to TRBD1. J was trimmed by 5 bases and V by 1 base; bases with no gene match: 7. This CDR3 comprises 15 residues. Germline CDR1 is LGHNA and CDR2 is YNFKEQ. The CDR3 loop reads CASSQGPGGTETQYF. CDR3 in DNA: TGTGCCAGCAGCCAAGGTCCAGGGGGTACGGAGACCCAGTACTTC.